The rows below give T cell receptor beta chains drawn from one sample of a study of beta chain features in type 1 diabetes. Sequenced by immunoSEQ multiplex PCR; TCRdb stores in-frame clones only, minus some. The data hold 350,000 or so clones, with roughly 21% observed a single time. The sample consisted of naive CD4+ T cells from blood. The source is a woman aged 18 to 35 in good health. Both conserved end residues are part of each CDR3. Each record gives: D gene, V gene, J gene, clone size, CDR3 length, CDR3 DNA, CDR3 protein. The D gene is left open where the match is weak. Not all rows give a size; the values are once, few, many and, for expanded clones, a class.

TRBD2	TRBV9	TRBJ2-1	few	15	TGTGCCAGCAGCATACGGACTAGCGGGAGGGGTGAGCAGTTCTTC	CASSIRTSGRGEQFF
NA	TRBV7-2	TRBJ1-5	NA	13	TGTGCCAGCAGCTTTTCAAACAATCAGCCCCAGCATTTT	CASSFSNNQPQHF
NA	TRBV11-1	TRBJ2-2	few	17	TGTGCCAGCAGCTTTCCCCCCGGACAGACAAACACCGGGGAGCTGTTTTTT	CASSFPPGQTNTGELFF
NA	TRBV15	TRBJ1-4	NA	15	TGTGCCACCAGCCTTCGGGCCGCGGGGTATGAAAAACTGTTTTTT	CATSLRAAGYEKLFF
TRBD1	TRBV29-1	TRBJ2-4	NA	13	TGCAGCGCCCGACAGGGGGCCAAAAACATTCAGTACTTC	CSARQGAKNIQYF
NA	TRBV25-1	TRBJ2-1	few	13	TGTGCCAGCAGGCGCCAGGGAGGTAATGAGCAGTTCTTC	CASRRQGGNEQFF
TRBD2	TRBV2	TRBJ2-5	NA	15	TGTGCCAGCACCCGGGGTAGCGGGGGTGTGGAGACCCAGTACTTC	CASTRGSGGVETQYF
TRBD1	TRBV4-2	TRBJ2-5	few	14	TGTGCCAGCAGCCGGACAGGGGAGGGAGAGACCCAGTACTTC	CASSRTGEGETQYF
NA	TRBV7-2	TRBJ2-7	few	14	TGTGCCAGCAGCTCGTACAGGGAAGGTGACGAGCAGTACTTC	CASSSYREGDEQYF
NA	TRBV6-1	TRBJ1-1	NA	15	TGTGCCAGTGGAGACAGGCCGAAGGTGAACACTGAAGCTTTCTTT	CASGDRPKVNTEAFF
TRBD1	TRBV19	TRBJ2-3	NA	14	TGTGCCAGTAGTCTGACAGGGGATACAGATACGCAGTATTTT	CASSLTGDTDTQYF
TRBD1	TRBV15	TRBJ2-4	NA	16	TGTGCCACCAGCCCGCGGCAGGGGGCGAAGTCAAACATTCAGTACTTC	CATSPRQGAKSNIQYF
NA	TRBV27	TRBJ2-3	NA	13	TGTGCCAGCAGTTGGAGTGGCGCAGATACGCAGTATTTT	CASSWSGADTQYF
TRBD2	TRBV4-3	TRBJ2-3	few	17	TGCGCCAGCAGCCAAAACTCACCGGGGGGACGCACAGATACGCAGTATTTT	CASSQNSPGGRTDTQYF
TRBD1	TRBV29-1	TRBJ2-7	few	13	TGCAGCGTTCCGGGACAGGGGAACTACGAGCAGTACTTC	CSVPGQGNYEQYF
NA	TRBV18	TRBJ1-6	once	14	TGTGCCAGCTCAAGTACGGGTAATAATTCACCCCTCCACTTT	CASSSTGNNSPLHF
TRBD1	TRBV6-6	TRBJ1-2	NA	14	TGTGCCGGACGGCCGGGACAGGGTAACTATGGCTACACCTTC	CAGRPGQGNYGYTF
NA	TRBV5-1	TRBJ2-7	NA	13	TGCGCCAGCAGCTTGGCCGGGTCGGGAGTGGCTTACTTC	CASSLAGSGVAYF
TRBD2	TRBV7-2	TRBJ2-7	NA	14	TGTGCCAGCAGTTCTAACGCGGGGGTCCGCGAGCAGTACTTC	CASSSNAGVREQYF
TRBD1	TRBV6-6	TRBJ2-7	NA	13	TGTGCCAGCAGTAGGGGACAGGGGGCGCGGCAGTACTTC	CASSRGQGARQYF
TRBD2	TRBV2	TRBJ2-1	NA	16	TGTGCCAGCAGTGAACTTGTGCTTCGGGGGGGCAGTGAGCAGTTCTTC	CASSELVLRGGSEQFF
TRBD2	TRBV18	TRBJ2-3	NA	17	TGTGCCAGCTCACCCGGGACTAGCGGGGGGTTCACAGATACGCAGTATTTT	CASSPGTSGGFTDTQYF
NA	TRBV29-1	TRBJ2-7	few	11	TGCAGCGTTGGGACAGTAGAGCAGCAGTACTTC	CSVGTVEQQYF
NA	TRBV11-2	TRBJ2-1	few	15	TGTGCCAGCAGGAAGGCGGGGAGCTCCTACAATGAGCAGTTCTTC	CASRKAGSSYNEQFF
TRBD2	TRBV5-4	TRBJ2-7	few	15	TGTGCCAGCAGCTCCGATAGCGGGACTCTATACGAGCAGTACTTC	CASSSDSGTLYEQYF
NA	TRBV9	TRBJ2-1	NA	15	TGTGCCAGCAGCGTAGGTGCGGGGGCCCTGGATGAGCAGTTCTTC	CASSVGAGALDEQFF
TRBD1	TRBV10-3	TRBJ2-3	few	13	TGTGCCATCAGAGGACAGGAACCAGATACGCAGTATTTT	CAIRGQEPDTQYF
TRBD2	TRBV15	TRBJ2-3	NA	13	TGTGCCACCCGGACTAGTAGCACAGATACGCAGTATTTT	CATRTSSTDTQYF
TRBD2	TRBV19	TRBJ2-1	NA	14	TGTGCCAGTAGTATGGTAGCGGGAGTCGATGAGCAGTTCTTC	CASSMVAGVDEQFF
TRBD1	TRBV7-6	TRBJ2-5	NA	14	TGTGCCAGCAGCGTAGCGGGACAGGGGAAGACCCAGTACTTC	CASSVAGQGKTQYF
NA	TRBV20-1	TRBJ2-2	NA	11	TGCAGTGCTCAGTCATCGGGGGAGCTGTTTTTT	CSAQSSGELFF
NA	TRBV20-1	TRBJ2-7	NA	11	TGCAGTGCCGAATTAGTAGATGGGCGGTACTTC	CSAELVDGRYF
NA	TRBV5-4	TRBJ2-7	NA	14	TGTGCCAGCAGCCGCATCGGACAGAACTACGAGCAGTACTTC	CASSRIGQNYEQYF
NA	TRBV27	TRBJ1-5	NA	14	TGTGCCAGCAGTTTATTGGGGGGAGATCAGCCCCAGCATTTT	CASSLLGGDQPQHF
TRBD2	TRBV7-7	TRBJ2-5	few	16	TGTGCTAGCACCCGGGTCCCTAGCGGAATACAAGAGACCCAGTACTTC	CASTRVPSGIQETQYF
TRBD2	TRBV4-2	TRBJ2-5	NA	17	TGTGCCAGCAGCCAAGAAGTGGCAGCGGGGGGACGCCAGACCCAGTACTTC	CASSQEVAAGGRQTQYF
NA	TRBV4-1	TRBJ1-1	few	14	TGCGCCAGCAGCCAGGGAGGGGAGAACACTGAAGCTTTCTTT	CASSQGGENTEAFF
TRBD2	TRBV13	TRBJ2-6	NA	18	TGTGCCAGCAGCTTGGGACTAGCGGAGATCTCTGGGGCCAACGTCCTGACTTTC	CASSLGLAEISGANVLTF
TRBD1	TRBV7-2	TRBJ1-2	few	14	TGTGCCAGCAGCTTAGTACAGGGGGAAGGTGGCTACACCTTC	CASSLVQGEGGYTF
TRBD1	TRBV9	TRBJ2-7	few	18	TGTGCCAGCAGCCCACCGGGACAGGGGGCTTTCCCTTCCTACGAGCAGTACTTC	CASSPPGQGAFPSYEQYF
TRBD1	TRBV27	TRBJ2-7	few	14	TGTGCCAGCAGTTCTTGGGACAGGGTCTACGAGCAGTACTTC	CASSSWDRVYEQYF
NA	TRBV12-5	TRBJ2-1	NA	12	TGTGCTAGTGGTTTGGTACAGGTTGAGCAGTTCTTC	CASGLVQVEQFF
TRBD2	TRBV7-2	TRBJ2-7	few	15	TGTGCCAGCAGCTTATCGGGGAGGGTGATCTACGAGCAGTACTTC	CASSLSGRVIYEQYF
NA	TRBV30	TRBJ1-1	NA	10	TGTGCCTGGAGCGCTACCTCAGCTTTCTTT	CAWSATSAFF
TRBD1	TRBV5-4	TRBJ1-1	NA	15	TGTGCCAGCAGCTTGAAGACAGGGGTGAACACTGAAGCTTTCTTT	CASSLKTGVNTEAFF